This T cell receptor (beta chain) appears in the sequencing data of a study of graft-versus-host responses after intestinal transplantation. Turning to the study itself: Induction with anti-thymocyte globulin, then tacrolimus and steroids for three to four years, was given to all recipients.

Only in-frame clones appear in the TCRdb table, and some are missing; sequencing was by immunoSEQ multiplex PCR. The top ten hold about 1.4% of the sample, which has some 45,000 clones, about 95% seen once. V was pared by 5 bases and J by 3 bases, with 7 bases of the junction left unmatched. This CDR3 comprises 14 residues. Germline V gene data show CDR1 as MNHEY and CDR2 as SMNVEV (reference sequence). The clonotype comes from a human patient who received an intestinal transplant, so some T cells may come from the graft donor. This material consisted of PBMCs, taken roughly 51 weeks after intestinal transplant. V usage is TRBV27 and J usage is TRBJ2-7; 7 nucleotides line up with TRBD2. In DNA form, the CDR3 reads TGTGCCAGCAGTCAGCGGGACGCCCACTACGAGCAGTACTTC. It specifies CASSQRDAHYEQYF.